The 23 T cell receptor beta chains below all came from one sample that was sequenced in a study of cytomegalovirus exposure and HLA in healthy donors. Both 60 Vbeta primers and 13 Jbeta primers went into the PCR. Sequencing used immunoSEQ multiplex PCR; TCRdb keeps in-frame clones, though not all of them. This table has 110,000 or so clones, about 64% appearing once. Sequenced: PBMCs. Every receptor here comes from a man aged 18-30 years in good health and CMV-seropositive.

The rearrangement links TRBV2 to TRBJ2-2; D is possibly TRBD1 (6 bases). Trimming removed 10 bases from V and 2 bases from J, with 17 bases in between. This CDR3 is 15 amino acids long. CDR1 and CDR2 (germline): SNHLY, FYNNEI. CDR3 sequence reads: CATKRQGSNTGELFF. CDR3 sequence (DNA): TGTGCCACCAAGCGTCAGGGGAGCAACACCGGGGAGCTGTTTTTT.

The chain recombines TRBV4-1 with TRBJ2-4, with 8 bases lining up with TRBD1. Trimming cost V 3 bases and J 8 bases; bases outside gene matches: 9. Germline V gene sequence: CDR1 MGHRA, CDR2 YSYEKL. The CDR3 sequence is 15 residues long. The CDR3 coding sequence is TGCGCCAGCAGCCACCTGGACAGGGATGCAGACATTCAGTACTTC. Translation: CASSHLDRDADIQYF.

This clone occurred once. The rearrangement joins TRBV19 to TRBJ1-1; 8 bases line up with TRBD1. Germline values: CDR1 LNHDA, CDR2 SQIVND (reference sequence). V was pared by 4 bases and J by 14 bases, with 9 bases of the junction left unmatched. There are 12 residues in the CDR3. CDR3 amino acids: CASSRQGQATFF. CDR3 nucleotides: TGTGCCAGTAGTAGACAGGGGCAGGCAACCTTCTTT.

The chain has TRBV9 and TRBJ2-4, with TRBD2 as a possible D gene (6 bases). CDR3 length: 18 amino acids. Germline assignment: CDR1 SGDLS and CDR2 YYNGEE. Trimming removed 3 bases at V and 1 base at J, with 20 bases between. CDR3 sequence: CASSGEEVAGWAKNIQYF. The CDR3 nucleotides read TGTGCCAGCAGCGGGGAGGAGGTGGCAGGGTGGGCCAAAAACATTCAGTACTTC.

This clone appeared once. The rearrangement links TRBV7-2 to TRBJ2-7, with 11 positions matching TRBD2. CDR3 length: 15 amino acids. Germline CDR1 and CDR2: SGHTA and FQGNSA. V shed 7 bases, J shed 3 bases, and the junction held 8 bases outside the gene matches. In nucleotides, the CDR3 is TGTGCCAGCACCCGAACCGGGACTAGCGGCTACGAGCAGTACTTC. Protein: CASTRTGTSGYEQYF.

With regard to this clone: In the same sample, other DNA sequences code for this CDR3. This sequence joins TRBV28 and TRBJ2-2; possibly TRBD2 for D (7 bases). V dropped 2 bases and J dropped 4 bases, with 11 bases sitting between them. This CDR3 comprises 15 residues. Germline CDR1 reads MDHEN; CDR2 reads SYDVKM. Here the CDR3 DNA reads TGTGCCAGCAGTTTAGGGGGGGCCGGCACCGGGGAGCTGTTTTTT. It codes for CASSLGGAGTGELFF.

The V and J genes are TRBV27 and TRBJ2-7; 7 nucleotides agree with TRBD1. J gave up 2 bases and V 6 bases, and 10 bases lay outside the gene matches. This CDR3 is built from 15 residues. Per the germline V gene, CDR1 is MNHEY and CDR2 is SMNVEV (reference sequence). The CDR3 DNA reads TGTGCCAGCAGCTCCACAGGGGCCAAAACCTACGAGCAGTACGTC. Translating gives CASSSTGAKTYEQYV.

This clone was recorded a few times. This chain joins TRBV5-1 and TRBJ2-5; 7 bases are a match to TRBD1. Per the germline V gene, CDR1 is SGHRS and CDR2 is YFSETQ. This CDR3 is built from 14 residues. The V gene end was trimmed by 0 bases and the J gene end by 5 bases; junction bases not matched to a gene: 4. The CDR3 nucleotides are TGCGCCAGCAGCTTGGGACAGGGTTTTGAGACCCAGTACTTC. Translation: CASSLGQGFETQYF.

The V gene is TRBV2, the J gene TRBJ2-3; D might be TRBD1 (7 bases). V was trimmed by 5 bases and J by 4 bases, leaving 10 bases between them. This CDR3 is 13 amino acids long. Per the germline V gene, CDR1 is SNHLY and CDR2 is FYNNEI. CDR3 DNA: TGTGCCAGCAGTCCCAGGGGGGCAGATACGCAGTATTTT. Translated, it gives CASSPRGADTQYF. Drawing the rest from reference TRBV2 and TRBJ2-3, the complete variable domain is EPEVTQTPSHQVTQMGQEVILRCVPISNHLYFYWYRQILGQKVEFLVSFYNNEISEKSEIFDDQFSVERPDGSNFTLKIRSTKLEDSAMYFCASSPRGADTQYFGPGTRLTVL.

This chain uses TRBV14 with TRBJ2-1, with TRBD1 matching over 9 bases. Germline CDR1 is SGHDN and CDR2 is FVKESK. This CDR3 is built from 15 residues. The ends lost 3 bases at V and 6 bases at J; junction bases unmatched: 6. The CDR3: CASSQAGQGFNEQFF. The CDR3, as DNA: TGTGCCAGCAGCCAGGCGGGACAGGGTTTCAATGAGCAGTTCTTC.

The chain combines TRBV6-1 with TRBJ2-3; 7 positions agree with TRBD2. The germline CDR1 and CDR2 sequences are MNHNS and SASEGT. Unmatched junction bases numbered 9, after V lost 4 bases and J lost 2 bases. The CDR3 length is 16 residues. The CDR3 DNA is TGTGCCAGCAGTGTTGGACTAGTCCCCTCCACAGATACGCAGTATTTT. It encodes CASSVGLVPSTDTQYF.

The rearrangement joins TRBV6-6 to TRBJ1-1, with D possibly matching TRBD1 (6 bases). V was cut by 11 bases and J by 1 base, with 17 bases left in between. Germline V gives CDR1 MNHNY, CDR2 SVGAGI (reference sequence). The CDR3 consists of 14 residues. The CDR3 loop reads CASSQGPTNTEAFF. CDR3 bases: TGTGCCTCATCACAGGGACCGACGAACACTGAAGCTTTCTTT.

The chain employs TRBV6-5 and TRBJ2-5; 7 bases fit TRBD2. CDR3 length: 15 amino acids. From germline, CDR1 is MNHEY and CDR2 SVGAGI. J lost 5 bases, V lost 7 bases, and 13 bases had no gene match. CDR3 sequence reads: CASTEHKRGGETQYF. CDR3 nucleotide sequence: TGTGCCAGCACCGAACATAAGCGGGGTGGGGAGACCCAGTACTTC.

The gene calls are TRBV7-9 and TRBJ2-5; 12 bases agree with TRBD2. Unmatched junction bases numbered 2, after V lost 5 bases and J lost 4 bases. CDR1 and CDR2 (germline): SEHNR, FQNEAQ (reference sequence). The CDR3 length is 14 residues. This CDR3 is CASSQGLAGETQYF. The CDR3 nucleotides are TGTGCCAGCAGCCAGGGACTAGCGGGAGAGACCCAGTACTTC.

V gene TRBV28 combines with J gene TRBJ1-1, with no clear D. Germline CDR1 and CDR2: MDHEN and SYDVKM. This CDR3 is built from 13 residues. Trimming removed 3 bases at V and 1 base at J, with 6 bases between. The CDR3 DNA sequence: TGTGCCAGCAGTTTCCCCCAGAACACTGAAGCTTTCTTT. It codes for CASSFPQNTEAFF.

The chain carries TRBV28 and TRBJ1-2; 7 positions agree with TRBD1. This CDR3 region has 14 residues. CDR1 is MDHEN and CDR2 is SYDVKM in the germline V gene. V lost 5 bases, J lost 2 bases, and 5 bases stayed unmatched. The CDR3 sequence is CASSKRQGNYGYTF. The CDR3 nucleotides read TGTGCCAGCAGTAAACGACAGGGCAACTATGGCTACACCTTC.

J is TRBJ1-1 and V is TRBV11-2; D gene unclear. V was shortened by 5 bases and J by 8 bases, with 12 bases between the two germline ends. CDR3 length: 12 residues. CDR1 is SGHAT, CDR2 FQNNGV, per germline. The CDR3 region is CASSVNQKEAFF. CDR3 bases: TGTGCCAGCAGCGTTAATCAGAAAGAAGCTTTCTTT. Supplemented by reference TRBV11-2 and TRBJ1-1, the full variable domain reads EAGVAQSPRYKIIEKRQSVAFWCNPISGHATLYWYQQILGQGPKLLIQFQNNGVVDDSQLPKDRFSAERLKGVDSTLKIQPAKLEDSAVYLCASSVNQKEAFFGQGTRLTVV.

The chain recombines TRBV6-5 with TRBJ2-5, with a weak D call TRBD2 (5 bases). V gave up 4 bases and J gave up 3 bases, with 15 bases separating them. CDR1 and CDR2 (germline): MNHEY, SVGAGI. CDR3 size: 15 residues. CDR3 in DNA: TGTGCCAGCAGTTCTAATTTGGACTTGAAAGAGACCCAGTACTTC. It is translated as CASSSNLDLKETQYF.

This chain links TRBV2 with TRBJ1-1; 7 nucleotides line up with TRBD1. This CDR3 has 14 residues. Germline values: CDR1 SNHLY, CDR2 FYNNEI. V trimming: 6 bases; J trimming: 3 bases; junction bases outside the gene matches: 7. CDR3 sequence (DNA): TGTGCCAGCAGCCCACAGGGGATGGACACTGAAGCTTTCTTT. Translating gives CASSPQGMDTEAFF. Together with reference TRBV2 and TRBJ1-1, the CDR3 gives the full variable domain: EPEVTQTPSHQVTQMGQEVILRCVPISNHLYFYWYRQILGQKVEFLVSFYNNEISEKSEIFDDQFSVERPDGSNFTLKIRSTKLEDSAMYFCASSPQGMDTEAFFGQGTRLTVV.

V usage is TRBV7-9 and J usage is TRBJ2-7; possibly TRBD1 for D (6 bases). The V end lost 7 bases, the J end lost 2 bases, and 15 bases lay between the germline ends. This CDR3 comprises 14 residues. Germline V gene sequence: CDR1 SEHNR, CDR2 FQNEAQ (reference sequence). CDR3 coding DNA: TGTGCCAGCACCGAGAACAGGGTGCCCTACGAGCAGTACTTC. Encoded protein: CASTENRVPYEQYF. Full variable domain (rest looked up from reference TRBV7-9 and TRBJ2-7): DTGVSQNPRHKITKRGQNVTFRCDPISEHNRLYWYRQTLGQGPEFLTYFQNEAQLEKSRLLSDRFSAERPKGSFSTLEIQRTEQGDSAMYLCASTENRVPYEQYFGPGTRLTVT.

This clone was detected only once. The chain carries TRBV2 and TRBJ1-2; 7 bases fit TRBD1. Trimming cost V 9 bases and J 8 bases; bases outside gene matches: 21. The CDR3 is 16 amino acids. Germline loops: CDR1 SNHLY, CDR2 FYNNEI. The CDR3 nucleotides read TGTGCCAGTGAACCTGTGAGGGACAGATACCCCAGGGGCTACACCTTC. This codes for CASEPVRDRYPRGYTF.

This clone was detected once. This chain joins TRBV5-1 and TRBJ1-2; D ambiguous. The CDR3 runs 14 residues. V shed 3 bases and J shed 4 bases, with 13 bases lying between them. Germline V gene lookup returns CDR1 SGHRS and CDR2 YFSETQ. The DNA of the CDR3 is TGCGCCAGCAGCTCGCCTGATAGAGGCTATGGCTACACCTTC. Translation: CASSSPDRGYGYTF.

This clone was detected only a few times. This sequence joins TRBV6-6 and TRBJ2-5; 8 bases fit TRBD2. CDR1 MNHNY and CDR2 SVGAGI come from the germline V gene (reference sequence). This CDR3 is 15 amino acids long. After removal of 2 bases from V and 4 bases from J, the junction contained 6 bases not matched to a gene. The CDR3 here is CASSYGRGVSETQYF. Written as DNA, the CDR3 is TGTGCCAGCAGTTACGGGCGGGGGGTATCAGAGACCCAGTACTTC.